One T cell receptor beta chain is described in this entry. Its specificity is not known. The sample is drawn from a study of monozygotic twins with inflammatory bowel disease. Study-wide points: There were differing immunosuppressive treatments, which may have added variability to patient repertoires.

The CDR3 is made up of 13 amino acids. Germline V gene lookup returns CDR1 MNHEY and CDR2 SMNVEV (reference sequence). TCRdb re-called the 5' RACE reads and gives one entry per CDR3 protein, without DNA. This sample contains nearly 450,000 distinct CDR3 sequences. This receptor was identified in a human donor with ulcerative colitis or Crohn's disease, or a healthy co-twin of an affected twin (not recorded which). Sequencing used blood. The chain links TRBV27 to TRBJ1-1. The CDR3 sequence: CASSEYGVGEAFF.